The sequence of this TCR beta chain was determined in a study of human T cells and chemical hapten exposure. Study overall: TCR yields differed between samples (mainly from small differences in pooled library volume). Points from the study as a whole: There was no change with DPC sensitization in TCRs above 1 in 1000 frequency.

Documented time point: pre-sensitization, week 0. Treatment given: therapeutic diphenylcyclopropenone sensitization with weekly scalp DPC. The study's library attached unique molecular identifiers to single cDNA molecules. In TCRdb, the RACE reads were re-called with MiXCR into one record per CDR3 protein. The sample has about 260,000 distinct CDR3 sequences, roughly 8.9% seen once. This clonotype was seen a handful of times. The target antigen is unknown. The germline V and J ends were trimmed by 7 bases and 3 bases, with 31 bases remaining between them. The CDR3 is made up of 19 amino acids. Germline lookup yields CDR1 MNHEY and CDR2 SVGEGT.

The rearrangement uses TRBV6-2 or TRBV6-3 and TRBJ2-7, with D maybe TRBD1 (6 bases). This receptor was taken from a woman in her 40s with alopecia areata. Some clones in this sample may be carry-over from other donors' samples. Source: whole blood, taken in connection with sensitization to the hapten diphenylcyclopropenone (DPC). The CDR3 DNA reads as TGTGCCAGCATCGGGCCAGGGACGGGACACAAAGTAGATTACTACGAGCAGTACTTC. Protein sequence: CASIGPGTGHKVDYYEQYF.